Below are 16 T cell receptor beta chains sequenced from a single sample in a study of blood T cell repertoires in COVID-19. Only in-frame clones appear in the TCRdb table, and some are missing; sequencing was by immunoSEQ multiplex PCR. The data show a few hundred thousand clones, about 83% seen once. What was sequenced was peripheral blood. The source is a woman in her forties or fifties with acute or convalescent COVID-19.

The J gene is TRBJ1-2, the V gene TRBV9; D remains ambiguous. Looked up from germline, CDR1 is SGDLS and CDR2 is YYNGEE. This CDR3 spans 12 amino acids. The germline V and J ends were trimmed by 1 base and 1 base, with 2 bases remaining between them. The CDR3 sequence: CASSVHNYGYTF. For the CDR3, the DNA is TGTGCCAGCAGCGTACATAACTATGGCTACACCTTC.

The gene calls are TRBV28 and TRBJ2-5; 13 bases align to TRBD2. V lost 4 bases, J lost 4 bases, and 3 bases stayed unmatched. The CDR3 covers 15 residues. Germline V gene lookup returns CDR1 MDHEN and CDR2 SYDVKM. In nucleotides, the CDR3 is TGTGCCAGCAGTTCTACTAGCGGGAGGGCAGAGACCCAGTACTTC. Its translation: CASSSTSGRAETQYF.

The chain recombines TRBV5-1 with TRBJ2-7; 9 bases are shared with TRBD1. CDR1 SGHRS and CDR2 YFSETQ come from the germline V gene. The length of the CDR3 is 16 residues. V dropped 6 bases and J dropped 9; count of bases not matched to a gene: 19. CDR3 amino acids: CASILEPGQGRSGQYF. In nucleotides, the CDR3 is TGCGCCAGCATCCTCGAACCGGGACAGGGAAGGTCTGGGCAGTACTTC.

V is TRBV7-9 and J is TRBJ2-7, with TRBD1 identical over 9 bases. This CDR3 spans 14 amino acids. Germline trimming cut 6 bases from V and 1 base from J; bases unmatched to any gene: 4. Looked up from germline, CDR1 is SEHNR and CDR2 is FQNEAQ (reference sequence). The CDR3 DNA sequence: TGTGCCAGCAGTTCGGGACAGGGATCCTACGAGCAGTACTTC. Translating it yields CASSSGQGSYEQYF.

V is TRBV11-2 and J is TRBJ1-2; 9 bases align to TRBD1. This CDR3 region has 14 residues. The junction had 1 base not matched to a gene; V was cut back by 3 bases and J by 2 bases. In germline, CDR1 is SGHAT, CDR2 FQNNGV. The DNA for the CDR3 is TGTGCCAGCAGCTTTGGACAGGGGAACTATGGCTACACCTTC. Its translation: CASSFGQGNYGYTF.

The rearrangement uses TRBV4-1 and TRBJ1-6, with TRBD1 matching 7 bases. This CDR3 has 16 amino acids. J was trimmed by 8 bases and V by 2 bases; bases with no gene match: 9. Germline lookup yields CDR1 MGHRA and CDR2 YSYEKL. The CDR3 is CASSQPHRGPYSPLHF. CDR3 DNA sequence: TGCGCCAGCAGCCAACCACACAGGGGCCCTTATTCACCCCTCCACTTT.

The genes are TRBV11-2 and TRBJ2-6, with 8 bases fitting TRBD1. The germline gives CDR1 SGHAT, CDR2 FQNNGV. The CDR3 is made up of 16 amino acids. Unmatched junction bases numbered 5, after V lost 3 bases and J lost 4 bases. Written as DNA, the CDR3 is TGTGCCAGCAGCTTGGACAGGGCGCCCGGGGCCAACGTCCTGACTTTC. Translating gives CASSLDRAPGANVLTF. Full variable domain (missing parts from reference TRBV11-2 and TRBJ2-6): EAGVAQSPRYKIIEKRQSVAFWCNPISGHATLYWYQQILGQGPKLLIQFQNNGVVDDSQLPKDRFSAERLKGVDSTLKIQPAKLEDSAVYLCASSLDRAPGANVLTFGAGSRLTVL.

This clone was found once. The rearrangement links TRBV18 to TRBJ2-1; 8 nucleotides align to TRBD1. CDR1 KGHSH and CDR2 LQKENI come from the germline V gene. CDR3 length: 15 amino acids. J was trimmed by 4 bases and V by 6 bases; bases with no gene match: 8. CDR3 loop: CASSPGQGHYNEQFF. The DNA of the CDR3 is TGTGCCAGCTCCCCCGGACAGGGCCATTACAATGAGCAGTTCTTC. Variable domain in full (rest from reference TRBV18 and TRBJ2-1): NAGVMQNPRHLVRRRGQEARLRCSPMKGHSHVYWYRQLPEEGLKFMVYLQKENIIDESGMPKERFSAEFPKEGPSILRIQQVVRGDSAAYFCASSPGQGHYNEQFFGPGTRLTVL.

The V and J genes are TRBV30 and TRBJ1-4; D gene unclear. Trimming took off 7 bases at V and 0 bases at J, with 12 bases between the two ends. The germline V gene has CDR1 GTSNPN and CDR2 SVGIG (reference sequence). This CDR3 has 14 amino acids. For the CDR3, the DNA is TGTGCCTCGCTTAGATCTGCAACTAATGAAAAACTGTTTTTT. This encodes CASLRSATNEKLFF.

This chain joins TRBV20-1 and TRBJ1-1, with a weak D call TRBD1 (5 bases). The germline V gene has CDR1 DFQATT and CDR2 SNEGSKA (reference sequence). With 5 bases removed from V and 6 bases from J, the gap between germline ends came to 10 bases. This CDR3 contains 11 residues. The CDR3 nucleotides read TGCAGTGCTGCCAACAGGCCTGAAGCTTTCTTT. Its translation is CSAANRPEAFF.

The chain carries TRBV4-1 and TRBJ1-2; maybe TRBD1 (5 bases). Germline V gene lookup returns CDR1 MGHRA and CDR2 YSYEKL. The CDR3 consists of 16 residues. Trimming took 0 bases from V and 4 from J, leaving 15 bases between them. DNA of the CDR3: TGCGCCAGCAGCCAAGAAGGTCGTAGGGGAGGCTATGGCTACACCTTC. Its translation: CASSQEGRRGGYGYTF.

This clone was seen just once. This chain connects TRBV4-1 to TRBJ1-6; the D is unclear. Trimming pared 0 bases from V and 5 bases from J, leaving 8 bases between. CDR1 is MGHRA and CDR2 is YSYEKL in the germline V gene. The CDR3 extends over 15 amino acids. The CDR3 sequence: CASSQDAQDNSPLHF. The CDR3 DNA reads TGCGCCAGCAGCCAAGATGCGCAGGATAATTCACCCCTCCACTTT.

The genes are TRBV30 and TRBJ2-1; D is perhaps TRBD1 (5 bases). With 5 bases removed from V and 3 bases from J, the gap between germline ends came to 17 bases. Germline V gene sequence: CDR1 GTSNPN, CDR2 SVGIG (reference sequence). The CDR3 has 15 amino acids. CDR3 residues: CAWGAQGKGYNEQFF. The CDR3 DNA reads TGTGCCTGGGGGGCGCAGGGCAAAGGCTACAATGAGCAGTTCTTC. The full variable domain, with the rest looked up from reference TRBV30 and TRBJ2-1, is SQTIHQWPATLVQPVGSPLSLECTVEGTSNPNLYWYRQAAGRGLQLLFYSVGIGQISSEVPQNLSASRPQDRQFILSSKKLLLSDSGFYLCAWGAQGKGYNEQFFGPGTRLTVL.

The chain employs TRBV6-5 and TRBJ2-5; tentative D call: TRBD1 (7 bases). Germline values: CDR1 MNHEY, CDR2 SVGAGI. V was trimmed by 7 bases and J by 2 bases, leaving 14 bases between them. The CDR3 sequence is 14 residues long. The CDR3 DNA sequence: TGTGCCAGCATCCCAGGGGGGCAGCAAGAGACCCAGTACTTC. Amino acids: CASIPGGQQETQYF.

The J gene is TRBJ2-7, the V gene TRBV7-2; D is perhaps TRBD2 (5 bases). CDR3 length: 13 residues. Germline lookup yields CDR1 SGHTA and CDR2 FQGNSA. V dropped 5 bases and J dropped 2 bases, with 10 bases sitting between them. CDR3 in DNA: TGTGCCAGCAGCCCCCTCGGGGCCTACGAGCAGTACTTC. As protein: CASSPLGAYEQYF. The full variable domain, in which reference TRBV7-2 and TRBJ2-7 provide the parts outside the CDR3, is GAGVSQSPSNKVTEKGKDVELRCDPISGHTALYWYRQSLGQGLEFLIYFQGNSAPDKSGLPSDRFSAERTGGSVSTLTIQRTQQEDSAVYLCASSPLGAYEQYFGPGTRLTVT.

This clone was picked up one time. The chain joins TRBV11-3 to TRBJ2-5; TRBD1 aligns across 7 bases. The CDR3 consists of 13 residues. Trimming cost V 5 bases and J 2 bases; bases outside gene matches: 2. Germline V gene lookup returns CDR1 SGHNT and CDR2 YENEEA. CDR3 bases: TGTGCCAGCAGCGAGGGACAGCAAGAGACCCAGTACTTC. Its protein is CASSEGQQETQYF.